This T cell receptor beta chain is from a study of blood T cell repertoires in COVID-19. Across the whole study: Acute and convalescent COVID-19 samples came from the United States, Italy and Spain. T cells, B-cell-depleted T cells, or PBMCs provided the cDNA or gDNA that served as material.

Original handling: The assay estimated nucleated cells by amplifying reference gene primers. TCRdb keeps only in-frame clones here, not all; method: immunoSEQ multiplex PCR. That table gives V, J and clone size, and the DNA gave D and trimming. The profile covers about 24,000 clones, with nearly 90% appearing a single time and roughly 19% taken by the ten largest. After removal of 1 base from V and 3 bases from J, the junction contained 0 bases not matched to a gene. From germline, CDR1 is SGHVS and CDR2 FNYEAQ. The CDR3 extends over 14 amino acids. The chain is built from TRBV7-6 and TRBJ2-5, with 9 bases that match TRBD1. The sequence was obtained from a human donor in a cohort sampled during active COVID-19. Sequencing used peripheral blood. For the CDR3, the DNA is TGTGCCAGCAGCTTAGGGACAGGGGAAGAGACCCAGTACTTC. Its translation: CASSLGTGEETQYF.